One and the same sample provided the 30 T cell receptor beta chains below, sequenced in a study of cytomegalovirus exposure and HLA in healthy donors. The PCR made use of 60 Vbeta and 13 Jbeta primers. Repertoires were generated with immunoSEQ multiplex PCR, while TCRdb's copy carries only in-frame clones and drops some. The table lists some 130,000 clones, about 82% of them singletons. The sample taken for sequencing was PBMCs. The receptors come from a boy aged 5 to 17 in good health and CMV-seronegative.

CDR3 in DNA: TGCGCCAGCAGCCAAGCGGGGGTAGGCGGGGAGCTGTTTTTT. Protein: CASSQAGVGGELFF. V gene TRBV4-3 combines with J gene TRBJ2-2; D may be TRBD2 (6 bases). V shed 1 base and J shed 7 bases, with 10 bases lying between them. The length of the CDR3 is 14 residues. Germline V gives CDR1 LGHNA, CDR2 YSLEER.

The J gene is TRBJ2-7, the V gene TRBV29-1; 7 bases are shared with TRBD2. CDR3 length: 13 residues. V shed 4 bases and J 3 bases; nucleotides not matched to a gene: 6. The germline V gene has CDR1 SQVTM and CDR2 ANQGSEA. CDR3 loop: CSVVTGGGYEQYF. The DNA of the CDR3 is TGCAGCGTTGTAACGGGGGGTGGCTACGAGCAGTACTTC.

The chain combines TRBV5-4 with TRBJ2-4; TRBD1 matches at 7 bases. This CDR3 has 15 residues. Germline values: CDR1 SGHNT, CDR2 YYREEE (reference sequence). J gave up 3 bases and V 4 bases, and 7 bases lay outside the gene matches. The CDR3 here is CASSATGFGKNIQYF. CDR3 nucleotide sequence: TGTGCCAGCAGCGCGACAGGGTTCGGCAAAAACATTCAGTACTTC.

This clone was seen only once. The rearrangement uses TRBV5-1 and TRBJ2-1; D is possibly TRBD2 (5 bases). The CDR3 totals 18 residues. CDR1 and CDR2 (germline): SGHRS, YFSETQ. V gave up 5 bases and J gave up 0 bases, with 21 bases separating them. CDR3 sequence reads: CASRAWTRTGSSYNEQFF. DNA for the CDR3: TGCGCCAGCAGAGCGTGGACCAGGACTGGGAGCTCCTACAATGAGCAGTTCTTC.

This clone has just a few counts. The chain uses TRBV6-6 and TRBJ1-5, with 8 bases fitting TRBD1. Per germline, CDR1 MNHNY and CDR2 SVGAGI (reference sequence). The CDR3 has 16 amino acids. V shed 4 bases, J shed 0 bases, and the junction held 5 bases outside the gene matches. The CDR3 sequence: CASSSGTGISNQPQHF. For the CDR3, the DNA is TGTGCCAGCAGTTCGGGGACAGGAATTAGCAATCAGCCCCAGCATTTT.

The chain has TRBV4-2 and TRBJ2-7; tentatively, D is TRBD1 (6 bases). Germline loops: CDR1 LGHNA, CDR2 YNFKEQ. CDR3 length: 15 residues. Trimming cost V 4 bases and J 1 base, with 14 bases left between them. Here the CDR3 reads CASSRPGGSSYEQYF. The CDR3 nucleotides are TGTGCCAGCAGCCGACCTGGGGGCTCGTCCTACGAGCAGTACTTC.

This clone was detected only once. The rearrangement joins TRBV6-4 to TRBJ2-3; 9 bases map to TRBD2. Per germline, CDR1 MRHNA and CDR2 SNTAGT. The length of the CDR3 is 13 residues. V shed 10 bases, J shed 4 bases, and the junction held 6 bases outside the gene matches. DNA for the CDR3: TGTGCCACTTCTAGCGGGACAGCAGATACGCAGTATTTT. Translated, it gives CATSSGTADTQYF.

In its sample, this clone was seen a few times. V gene TRBV7-2 combines with J gene TRBJ2-1; 8 bases are a match to TRBD2. Germline CDR1 and CDR2: SGHTA and FQGNSA. V gave up 3 bases and J gave up 3 bases; unmatched junction bases: 4. This CDR3 comprises 15 residues. Written as DNA, the CDR3 is TGTGCCAGCAGCTTTAGCGGGACTCACTACAATGAGCAGTTCTTC. Translated, it gives CASSFSGTHYNEQFF.

The sample holds one count of this clone. The chain joins TRBV6-6 to TRBJ2-7; perhaps TRBD1 as D (6 bases). Trimming shortened V by 5 bases and J by 6 bases, and 11 bases separated the two germline ends. The CDR3 is made up of 12 amino acids. The germline CDR1 and CDR2 sequences are MNHNY and SVGAGI (reference sequence). CDR3 protein: CASSTPDSEQYF. The CDR3 DNA sequence: TGTGCCAGCAGTACTCCGGACAGCGAGCAGTACTTC.

This clone showed up just a few times. The chain employs TRBV20-1 and TRBJ1-1; D is undetermined. The V gene's germline CDR1 is DFQATT and CDR2 SNEGSKA (reference sequence). The length of the CDR3 is 11 residues. Trimming cost V 0 bases and J 3 bases, with 2 bases left between them. The CDR3 region has the DNA TGCAGTGCTAGAGACTACACTGAAGCTTTCTTT. Protein: CSARDYTEAFF.

The chain carries TRBV5-6 and TRBJ2-1; 7 nucleotides align to TRBD2. This CDR3 comprises 14 residues. The V segment lost 6 bases and the J segment 4 bases; nucleotides outside the gene matches: 7. Looked up from germline, CDR1 is SGHDT and CDR2 is YYEEEE. The CDR3 spells CASIKGGSYNEQFF. CDR3 DNA: TGTGCCAGCATCAAGGGAGGGAGTTACAATGAGCAGTTCTTC.

This clone was picked up a small number of times. This chain connects TRBV11-3 to TRBJ2-5, with D possibly TRBD1 on 6 matching bases. The better agreement between TRBJ2-7 and the DNA end casts doubt on the J call. Looked up from germline, CDR1 is SGHNT and CDR2 is YENEEA. This CDR3 is 18 amino acids long. In DNA, the CDR3 is TGTGCCAGCAGCAGGGGGAGCAGGACCTCGATCACTTCCTACGAGCAGTACTTC. Its protein is CASSRGSRTSITSYEQYF.

This clone was seen just once. The chain is built from TRBV27 and TRBJ2-1, with 7 bases identical to TRBD2. This CDR3 comprises 15 residues. J gave up 4 bases and V 5 bases, and 8 bases lay outside the gene matches. CDR1 is MNHEY and CDR2 is SMNVEV in the germline V gene (reference sequence). This chain's CDR3 is CASSPRISGYNEQFF. The CDR3 coding sequence is TGTGCCAGCAGTCCTCGGATTAGCGGGTACAATGAGCAGTTCTTC.

The chain recombines TRBV10-3 with TRBJ2-1; TRBD1 might be the D (5 bases). The V gene lost 2 bases and the J gene lost 5 bases, with 10 bases spanning the gap. The CDR3 has 14 amino acids. Germline loops: CDR1 ENHRY, CDR2 SYGVKD. CDR3 nucleotide sequence: TGTGCCATCAGTGAGACAAACAGGAACAATGAGCAGTTCTTC. Translation gives CAISETNRNNEQFF.

In this sample, this clone turned up a few times. The chain recombines TRBV6-1 with TRBJ2-3; 12 bases align to TRBD2. The CDR3 length is 15 residues. J gave up 3 bases and V 5 bases, and 3 bases lay outside the gene matches. Germline-derived CDR1 and CDR2 are MNHNS and SASEGT. CDR3 sequence: CASSPLAGGTDTQYF. CDR3 nucleotides: TGTGCCAGCAGTCCACTAGCGGGAGGTACAGATACGCAGTATTTT.

This sequence joins TRBV9 and TRBJ2-1, with a weak D call TRBD2 (5 bases). The V gene lost 7 bases and the J gene lost 6 bases, with 14 bases spanning the gap. Germline V gives CDR1 SGDLS, CDR2 YYNGEE. This CDR3 spans 13 amino acids. As DNA, the CDR3 is TGTGCCAGCTCACTAGGGTATTTCAATGAGCAGTTCTTC. Translated: CASSLGYFNEQFF.

V is TRBV11-3 and J is TRBJ1-1; 9 nucleotides agree with TRBD1. This CDR3 spans 12 amino acids. Germline trimming cut 8 bases from V and 7 bases from J; bases unmatched to any gene: 5. CDR1 and CDR2 from the germline V gene are SGHNT and YENEEA. The CDR3 coding sequence is TGTGCCAGCTCCGGGACAGGGATTGAAGCTTTCTTT. It codes for CASSGTGIEAFF.

J is TRBJ2-2 and V is TRBV6-4; no clear D gene. The CDR3 has 14 residues. Per the germline V gene, CDR1 is MRHNA and CDR2 is SNTAGT. With 3 bases removed from V and 3 bases from J, the gap between germline ends came to 8 bases. Here the CDR3 reads CASSESADTGELFF. CDR3 nucleotides: TGTGCCAGCAGTGAATCCGCGGACACCGGGGAGCTGTTTTTT.

This clone was recorded a few times. J is TRBJ2-2 and V is TRBV7-9; TRBD2 matches at 12 bases. This CDR3 spans 18 amino acids. Germline CDR1 reads SEHNR; CDR2 reads FQNEAQ (reference sequence). Unmatched junction bases numbered 10, after V lost 3 bases and J lost 5 bases. The DNA of the CDR3 is TGTGCCAGCAGCTTGTTCAGACTAGCGGGAGAAGGAACCGGGGAGCTGTTTTTT. It encodes CASSLFRLAGEGTGELFF.

This rearrangement joins TRBV19 to TRBJ2-1, with D tentatively TRBD2 (5 bases). CDR3 size: 13 residues. Looked up from germline, CDR1 is LNHDA and CDR2 is SQIVND (reference sequence). The CDR3 region has the DNA TGTGCGGAGGAGGTCGCGGAAGAAAATGAGCAGTTCTTC. This encodes CAEEVAEENEQFF.

CDR3 bases: TGTGCCAGCAGCTCCCATGCGGGAGGCACAGATACGCAGTATTTT. Translated: CASSSHAGGTDTQYF. The V and J genes are TRBV7-9 and TRBJ2-3, with 7 bases aligning to TRBD2. Losses at the gene ends were 4 bases for V and 1 base for J; bases not matched to a gene: 5. The CDR3 length is 15 residues. Germline V gene sequence: CDR1 SEHNR, CDR2 FQNEAQ (reference sequence).

The chain is built from TRBV18 and TRBJ1-1; D might be TRBD1 (6 bases). The germline V gene has CDR1 KGHSH and CDR2 LQKENI. The V end was cut by 2 bases, the J end by 7 bases, with 11 bases between. CDR3 length equals 13 residues. DNA of the CDR3: TGTGCCAGCTCACCATCCCCCAGGGGTGAAGCTTTCTTT. It is translated as CASSPSPRGEAFF.

V is TRBV9 and J is TRBJ2-5, with TRBD1 matching 7 bases. This CDR3 contains 15 residues. With 4 bases clipped from V and 2 bases from J, the junction kept 8 bases outside the gene matches. Germline V gives CDR1 SGDLS, CDR2 YYNGEE. The CDR3 bases are TGTGCCAGCAGCCCGACAGGGACGGGGCAAGAGACCCAGTACTTC. Translating gives CASSPTGTGQETQYF. The variable domain in full, with the rest retrieved from reference TRBV9 and TRBJ2-5, is DSGVTQTPKHLITATGQRVTLRCSPRSGDLSVYWYQQSLDQGLQFLIQYYNGEERAKGNILERFSAQQFPDLHSELNLSSLELGDSALYFCASSPTGTGQETQYFGPGTRLLVL.

V is TRBV5-6 and J is TRBJ1-2, with D hard to call. This CDR3 is 12 amino acids long. The germline V gene has CDR1 SGHDT and CDR2 YYEEEE. V lost 4 bases and J lost 0, with 4 bases in between. The CDR3 loop is CASSRANYGYTF. CDR3 bases: TGTGCCAGCAGCCGGGCTAACTATGGCTACACCTTC.

This chain connects TRBV27 to TRBJ2-7; TRBD1 is a possible D gene (5 bases). V lost 3 bases and J lost 6, with 15 bases in between. Germline-derived CDR1 and CDR2 are MNHEY and SMNVEV (reference sequence). The CDR3 covers 14 residues. The CDR3 region has the DNA TGTGCCAGCAGTTTCCAGGGTGGCCACCTCGAGCAGTACTTC. Its protein is CASSFQGGHLEQYF.

J is TRBJ2-7 and V is TRBV6-5; TRBD1 matches 8 bases. Trimming at V came to 6 bases and at J to 0 bases, leaving 7 bases not matched to a gene. Germline assignment: CDR1 MNHEY and CDR2 SVGAGI. The CDR3 extends over 15 amino acids. The CDR3 nucleotides read TGTGCCAGCAGGAGGGACAGGATGAGCTCCTACGAGCAGTACTTC. This encodes CASRRDRMSSYEQYF.

Remarks on this clone: Within the sample, other DNA sequences also encode this same CDR3. The chain combines TRBV10-3 with TRBJ1-1; D call uncertain. CDR3 length equals 13 residues. From germline, CDR1 is ENHRY and CDR2 SYGVKD. The V end was cut by 0 bases, the J end by 3 bases, with 5 bases between. This chain's CDR3 is CAISESRDTEAFF. The CDR3 nucleotides read TGTGCCATCAGTGAGTCGAGAGACACTGAAGCTTTCTTT.

V gene TRBV4-3 combines with J gene TRBJ1-2; no firm D call. V lost 0 bases and J 7 bases, leaving 18 bases between the germline ends. CDR3 length: 16 residues. The germline V gene has CDR1 LGHNA and CDR2 YSLEER. The CDR3 sequence: CASSQEIGRGRGGYTF. DNA for the CDR3: TGCGCCAGCAGCCAAGAAATCGGGCGGGGTCGCGGTGGCTACACCTTC.

The gene calls are TRBV5-1 and TRBJ2-5, with 7 bases identical to TRBD2. The CDR3 is 15 amino acids. Trimming cost V 4 bases and J 2 bases; bases outside gene matches: 8. Per germline, CDR1 SGHRS and CDR2 YFSETQ. DNA for the CDR3: TGCGCCAGCAGCCGCGACCCGGGACTACAAGAGACCCAGTACTTC. Its protein product is CASSRDPGLQETQYF.

The rearrangement joins TRBV6-1 to TRBJ2-7; possibly TRBD1 for D (5 bases). The CDR3 spans 14 residues. The V gene's germline CDR1 is MNHNS and CDR2 SASEGT. V lost 5 bases and J lost 4, with 15 bases in between. CDR3 nucleotide sequence: TGTGCCAGCAGTAAAGAGAAAGGGGCATACGAGCAGTACTTC. It specifies CASSKEKGAYEQYF.